This record looks at one T cell receptor beta chain sequence and its context. Its antigen remains unidentified. Generated by immunoSEQ multiplex PCR, the TCRdb table keeps only in-frame clones and is missing some. The sample yields more than 60,000 clones, around 87% seen once. The sample is drawn from a study of T cell responses to AZD1222 COVID-19 vaccine. CDR1 SNHLY and CDR2 FYNNEI come from the germline V gene. V was shortened by 4 bases and J by 2 bases, with 6 bases between the two germline ends. The CDR3 length is 13 residues. Study-level results: Sampling that yielded the repertoires occurred only after the peak T cell response. White British people made up most donors, females outnumbered males, and clonal diversity was possibly underestimated. Unmutated regions of variants are reportedly targeted by nearly half of spike-specific TCRs.

The specimen comprised peripheral blood, sampled on day 0 of AZD1222 vaccination. The chain joins TRBV2 to TRBJ1-5; D is unresolved. The TCR sequence derives from an adult in good health. The CDR3 is CASSGEGNQPQHF. CDR3 DNA: TGTGCCAGCAGTGGGGAAGGCAATCAGCCCCAGCATTTT.